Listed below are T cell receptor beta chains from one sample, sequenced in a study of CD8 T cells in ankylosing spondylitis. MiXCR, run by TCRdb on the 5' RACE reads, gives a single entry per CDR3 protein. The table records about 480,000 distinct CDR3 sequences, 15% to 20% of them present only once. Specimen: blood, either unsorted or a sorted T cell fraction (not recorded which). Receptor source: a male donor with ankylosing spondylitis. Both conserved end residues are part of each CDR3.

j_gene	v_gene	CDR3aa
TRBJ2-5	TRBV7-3	CASSLSRAETQYF
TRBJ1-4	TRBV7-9	CASSLLIAGSEKLFF
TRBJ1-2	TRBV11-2	CASSLAGQGRYGYTF
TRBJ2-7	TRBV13	CASSLVAGGKEGQYF
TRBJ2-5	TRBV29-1	CSVAGAQGGETQYF
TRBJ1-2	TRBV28	CASSLGGTEGNYGYTF
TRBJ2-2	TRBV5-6	CASSRGAGRGNTGELFF
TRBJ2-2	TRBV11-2	CASSSIRDRGRGGELFF
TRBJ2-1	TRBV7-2	CASSLLGVNEQFF
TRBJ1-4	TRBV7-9	CASSTPEEKLFF
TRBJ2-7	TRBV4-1	CASSSSGLSSYEQYF
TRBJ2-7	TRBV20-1	CSAPGTSGRQGEQYF
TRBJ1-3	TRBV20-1	CSARRGTGGDTIYF
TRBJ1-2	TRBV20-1	CSARDHTANSGLNYGYTF
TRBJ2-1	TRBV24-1	CATSGEPGQGEFF
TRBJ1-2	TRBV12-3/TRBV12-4	CASSTGTIYGYTF
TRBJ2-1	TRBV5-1	CASRGDRSNNEQFF
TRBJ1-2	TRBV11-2	CASSLKGQGTNYGYTF
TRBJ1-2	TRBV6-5	CASSSPRGATYGYTF
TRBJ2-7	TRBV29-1	CSARDTSYEQYF
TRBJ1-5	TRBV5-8	CASSLDGTGDQPQHF
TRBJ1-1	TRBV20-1	CSARGDREFTEAFF
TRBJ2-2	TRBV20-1	CSAATGLELGELFF
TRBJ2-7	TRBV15	CATSSNRGGYEQYF
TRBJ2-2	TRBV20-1	CSAREFAGELFF
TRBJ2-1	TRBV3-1	CASSQVNLAGTYNEQFF
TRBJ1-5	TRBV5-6	CASSTGLGGTQHF
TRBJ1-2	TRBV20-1	CSANRDTDHTF
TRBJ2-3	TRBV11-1	CASSSSGLAGEIPSTDTQYF
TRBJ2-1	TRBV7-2	CASSPDRQTFNEQFF
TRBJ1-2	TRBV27	CASSSSGRFYGYTF
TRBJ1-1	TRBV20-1	CSCRRNTEAFF
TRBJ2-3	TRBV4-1	CASSQEGGGALTDTQYF
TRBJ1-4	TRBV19	CASSVGRPEEKLFF
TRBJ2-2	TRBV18	CASSPQNTGELFF
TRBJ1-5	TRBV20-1	CSAQIDPRGDQPQHF
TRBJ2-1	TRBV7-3	CASSLSLASWNEQFF
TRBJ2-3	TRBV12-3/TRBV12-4	CASSLYLLAGYTDTQYF
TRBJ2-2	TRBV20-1	CSASSSGSNTGELFF
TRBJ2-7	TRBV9	CASSPGTGLREQYF
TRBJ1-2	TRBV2	CASTPSWNYGYTF
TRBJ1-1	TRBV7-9	CASSQDRTNTEAFF
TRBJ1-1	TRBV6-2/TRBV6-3	CASRTRDTKNTEAFF
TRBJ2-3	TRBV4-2	CASNTRGGVTDTQYF
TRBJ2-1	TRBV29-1	CSVEGVTSGRNEQFF
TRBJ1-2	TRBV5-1	CASSLGQQGNYGYTF